A single sample is the source of the 25 T cell receptor beta chains below, sequenced in a study of cytotoxic CD8 clonotypes in ibrutinib-treated CLL. Clones were read by immunoSEQ multiplex PCR, and TCRdb kept only the in-frame ones, dropping some. The data show approximately 140,000 clones, around 93% seen once. The sequences come from PBMCs, collected after 12 months of ibrutinib treatment. These receptors originate from a human donor with chronic lymphocytic leukemia.

The genes are TRBV25-1 and TRBJ2-5; unclear D gene. Per germline, CDR1 MGHDK and CDR2 SYGVNS. This CDR3 is built from 12 residues. V was clipped by 6 bases and J by 2 bases, with 7 bases between them. DNA for the CDR3: TGTGCCAGCAGCCCTGCGCAAGAGACCCAGTACTTC. It encodes CASSPAQETQYF.

The count of this clone is one. This chain connects TRBV5-8 to TRBJ2-1; 10 bases agree with TRBD1. The CDR3 is 14 amino acids. Germline loops: CDR1 SGHTS, CDR2 YDEGEE. Trimming at V came to 6 bases and at J to 8 bases, leaving 8 bases not matched to a gene. CDR3 sequence reads: CASNRDRGMDEQFF. In DNA, the CDR3 is TGTGCCAGCAACCGGGACAGGGGAATGGATGAGCAGTTCTTC. Based on the CDR3 plus reference TRBV5-8 and TRBJ2-1, the full variable domain is EAGVTQSPTHLIKTRGQQATLRCSPISGHTSVYWYQQALGLGLQFLLWYDEGEERNRGNFPPRFSGRQFPNYSSELNVNALELEDSALYLCASNRDRGMDEQFFGPGTRLTVL.

This CDR3 reads CASGGGGDSGNTIYF. DNA for the CDR3: TGTGCCAGCGGCGGTGGTGGGGATTCTGGAAACACCATATATTTT. This chain connects TRBV7-9 to TRBJ1-3; D unresolved. The ends were cut back, 8 bases at V and 1 base at J, with 15 bases in the middle. Germline-derived CDR1 and CDR2 are SEHNR and FQNEAQ (reference sequence). The CDR3 runs to 15 residues. The full variable domain, completed using reference TRBV7-9 and TRBJ1-3, is DTGVSQNPRHKITKRGQNVTFRCDPISEHNRLYWYRQTLGQGPEFLTYFQNEAQLEKSRLLSDRFSAERPKGSFSTLEIQRTEQGDSAMYLCASGGGGDSGNTIYFGEGSWLTVV.

Only a few counts were recorded for this clone. The rearrangement joins TRBV30 to TRBJ1-2, with no clear D. The V gene's germline CDR1 is GTSNPN and CDR2 SVGIG (reference sequence). V lost 0 bases and J lost 12, with 14 bases in between. The CDR3 covers 12 residues. CDR3 residues: CAWSVYGSRDTF. For the CDR3, the DNA is TGTGCCTGGAGTGTATATGGCTCTAGGGACACCTTC.

The chain is built from TRBV6-6 and TRBJ2-5; TRBD2 matches at 12 bases. Germline assignment: CDR1 MNHNY and CDR2 SVGAGI (reference sequence). V lost 6 bases to trimming and J lost 2 bases; unmatched junction nucleotides: 7. The CDR3 is 16 amino acids. CDR3 nucleotide sequence: TGTGCCAGCAGCACCCCAGGACTAGCGGGACAAGAGACCCAGTACTTC. It yields the protein CASSTPGLAGQETQYF.

This chain joins TRBV5-1 and TRBJ2-7; TRBD2 aligns across 8 bases. Germline assignment: CDR1 SGHRS and CDR2 YFSETQ. The CDR3 is made up of 14 amino acids. The ends lost 2 bases at V and 2 bases at J; junction bases unmatched: 3. Written as DNA, the CDR3 is TGCGCCAGCAGCTTTAGCGGGAACCCCTACGAGCAGTACTTC. The encoded protein is CASSFSGNPYEQYF.

This clone was recorded only once. The chain combines TRBV27 with TRBJ2-3; D unclear. There are 12 residues in the CDR3. Germline loops: CDR1 MNHEY, CDR2 SMNVEV (reference sequence). Trimming stripped 5 bases from V and 1 base from J, with 4 bases between. The CDR3, as DNA: TGTGCCAGCAGTCGACGCACAGATACGCAGTATTTT. This translates into CASSRRTDTQYF.

The gene calls are TRBV29-1 and TRBJ2-3; D unclear. The length of the CDR3 is 15 residues. The germline V gene encodes CDR1 SQVTM and CDR2 ANQGSEA. The germline V and J ends were trimmed by 4 bases and 0 bases, with 14 bases remaining between them. The CDR3 nucleotides read TGCAGCGTTGCAGCGACCGTTATTAGCACAGATACGCAGTATTTT. It codes for CSVAATVISTDTQYF.

The V and J genes are TRBV2 and TRBJ1-5, with D possibly matching TRBD1 (6 bases). In germline, CDR1 is SNHLY, CDR2 FYNNEI. The V gene lost 7 bases and the J gene lost 5 bases, with 21 bases spanning the gap. The CDR3 covers 16 residues. CDR3 DNA sequence: TGTGCCAGCAACCGGGGGACATCCCAAGGGGATCAGCCCCAGCATTTT. This sequence encodes CASNRGTSQGDQPQHF.

The gene calls are TRBV18 and TRBJ1-1, with a possible D match to TRBD1 (6 bases). The CDR3 is made up of 18 amino acids. Germline-derived CDR1 and CDR2 are KGHSH and LQKENI. Deletions cut 2 bases from V and 4 bases from J, with 23 bases between. CDR3 nucleotides: TGTGCCAGCTCACCATCCAAATTCTCGGGACATTTGAGCACTGAAGCTTTCTTT. It yields the protein CASSPSKFSGHLSTEAFF.

The V and J genes are TRBV6-5 and TRBJ1-1; D gene unclear. V lost 5 bases to trimming and J lost 0 bases, with 13 bases between them. CDR3 length: 15 amino acids. The V gene's germline CDR1 is MNHEY and CDR2 SVGAGI. The CDR3: CASSRDGYMNTEAFF. CDR3 bases: TGTGCCAGCAGTCGAGACGGCTACATGAACACTGAAGCTTTCTTT.

The chain is built from TRBV5-1 and TRBJ2-2; the D gene could be TRBD1 or TRBD2 (5 bases each). This CDR3 comprises 15 residues. Trimming stripped 9 bases from V and 3 bases from J, with 18 bases between. Germline values: CDR1 SGHRS, CDR2 YFSETQ. This chain's CDR3 is CATALGTVDTGELFF. CDR3 in DNA: TGCGCCACCGCTTTAGGGACGGTGGACACCGGGGAGCTGTTTTTT. The variable domain in full, completed from reference TRBV5-1 and TRBJ2-2, reads KAGVTQTPRYLIKTRGQQVTLSCSPISGHRSVSWYQQTPGQGLQFLFEYFSETQRNKGNFPGRFSGRQFSNSRSEMNVSTLELGDSALYLCATALGTVDTGELFFGEGSRLTVL.

The chain has TRBV28 and TRBJ2-7; 8 bases fit TRBD1. With V trimmed by 5 bases and J by 4 bases, 4 bases remained unmatched. The germline V gene encodes CDR1 MDHEN and CDR2 SYDVKM. CDR3 length equals 13 residues. Written as DNA, the CDR3 is TGTGCCAGCAGTCTTACAGGGGGGTACGAGCAGTACTTC. Translation gives CASSLTGGYEQYF.

Comments on this clone: Germline and junction disagree at one end, which may indicate a read error. The chain couples TRBV18 to TRBJ1-4; D is undetermined. Germline CDR1 KGHSH, CDR2 LQKENI. This CDR3 is 14 amino acids long. The CDR3 protein is CASSPMAGGDSGVF. Here the CDR3 DNA reads TGTGCCAGCTCACCGATGGCCGGAGGTGACTCCGGGGTTTTT.

In nucleotides, the CDR3 is TGTGCCAGCAGCCCAGCCGGGACGTCGGCCTACGAGCAGTACTTC. This encodes CASSPAGTSAYEQYF. This chain connects TRBV25-1 to TRBJ2-7; D is possibly TRBD1 or TRBD2 (5 bases each). The V gene's germline CDR1 is MGHDK and CDR2 SYGVNS. Trimming stripped 6 bases from V and 2 bases from J, with 17 bases between. The CDR3 has 15 residues.

This clone has just one count. V gene TRBV18 combines with J gene TRBJ2-1, with D possibly matching TRBD2 (6 bases). Germline lookup yields CDR1 KGHSH and CDR2 LQKENI. The V end lost 2 bases, the J end lost 4 bases, and 15 bases lay between the germline ends. The CDR3 is made up of 16 amino acids. The CDR3 region is CASSPTSGVGYNEQFF. CDR3 DNA: TGTGCCAGCTCACCAACATCGGGGGTGGGGTACAATGAGCAGTTCTTC.

The chain is built from TRBV4-3 and TRBJ2-7; D assignment may be TRBD1 or TRBD2 (6 bases each). V lost 0 bases to trimming and J lost 6 bases, with 21 bases between them. CDR3 size: 17 residues. Germline CDR1 reads LGHNA; CDR2 reads YSLEER. DNA for the CDR3: TGCGCCAGCAGCCAAGATGTTTCGGGCCTTTGGGGGGCCGAGCAGTACTTC. This translates into CASSQDVSGLWGAEQYF.

On this clone itself: The same CDR3 is also encoded by other DNA sequences in this sample. The genes are TRBV9 and TRBJ2-7, with no clear D. Germline V gives CDR1 SGDLS, CDR2 YYNGEE. The V and J ends lost 2 bases and 0 bases respectively, with 12 bases between them. CDR3 size: 15 residues. The CDR3 DNA reads as TGTGCCAGCAGCGTTGGACCGGCGAGCTCCTACGAGCAGTACTTC. It codes for CASSVGPASSYEQYF.

This chain joins TRBV18 and TRBJ2-7, with unresolved D. V lost 1 base and J 5 bases, leaving 12 bases between the germline ends. Germline V gene sequence: CDR1 KGHSH, CDR2 LQKENI. The CDR3 is made up of 14 amino acids. The CDR3 nucleotides are TGTGCCAGCTCACCACTCGAAAGGCATAACGAGCAGTACTTC. This encodes CASSPLERHNEQYF.

The rearrangement links TRBV18 to TRBJ2-4; D perhaps matches TRBD1 (6 bases). This CDR3 is built from 17 residues. Germline V CDR1 and CDR2: KGHSH, LQKENI. V was clipped by 2 bases and J by 8 bases, with 22 bases between them. The CDR3 nucleotides read TGTGCCAGCTCACCAGGGTTTTCGGGGAGCCCAGGGGACATTCAGTACTTC. Residues: CASSPGFSGSPGDIQYF.

This chain connects TRBV25-1 to TRBJ1-2, with D hard to call. The CDR3 extends over 13 amino acids. Germline-derived CDR1 and CDR2 are MGHDK and SYGVNS. Between the trimmed V and J ends, which lost 5 bases and 3 bases, there was a span of 10 bases. CDR3 nucleotide sequence: TGTGCCAGCAGTTCGGGTACCCACTATGGCTACACCTTC. Translated: CASSSGTHYGYTF.

The chain is built from TRBV28 and TRBJ2-1; possibly TRBD2 for D (6 bases). V lost 8 bases to trimming and J lost 5 bases, with 13 bases between them. The CDR3 runs 13 residues. Per germline, CDR1 MDHEN and CDR2 SYDVKM. CDR3 residues: CASVGEAHNEQFF. CDR3 in DNA: TGTGCCAGCGTGGGGGAGGCCCACAATGAGCAGTTCTTC.

The V and J genes are TRBV27 and TRBJ2-7; D is unclear. Germline V gene data show CDR1 as MNHEY and CDR2 as SMNVEV (reference sequence). V gave up 8 bases and J gave up 0 bases, with 17 bases separating them. The CDR3 consists of 15 residues. CDR3 in DNA: TGTGCCAGCTCCGTTTCGTCAGTGGCCTCCTACGAGCAGTACTTC. Its translation is CASSVSSVASYEQYF.

To note about this clone: Other nucleotide sequences from this sample produce the same CDR3. This chain uses TRBV5-1 with TRBJ1-1; a possible D gene is TRBD1 (6 bases). The CDR3 is 14 amino acids. V lost 3 bases and J 2 bases, leaving 11 bases between the germline ends. Germline loops: CDR1 SGHRS, CDR2 YFSETQ. CDR3 in amino acids: CASSSRTANTEAFF. DNA of the CDR3: TGCGCCAGCAGCTCGAGGACAGCTAACACTGAAGCTTTCTTT.

The V and J genes are TRBV30 and TRBJ2-1, with a weak D call TRBD1 (5 bases). The CDR3 has 12 amino acids. Trimming cost V 0 bases and J 7 bases, with 7 bases left between them. The germline V gene encodes CDR1 GTSNPN and CDR2 SVGIG (reference sequence). The CDR3 reads CAWSVQGNEQFF. As DNA, the CDR3 is TGTGCCTGGAGTGTGCAGGGTAATGAGCAGTTCTTC. The whole variable domain, remainder taken from reference TRBV30 and TRBJ2-1, is SQTIHQWPATLVQPVGSPLSLECTVEGTSNPNLYWYRQAAGRGLQLLFYSVGIGQISSEVPQNLSASRPQDRQFILSSKKLLLSDSGFYLCAWSVQGNEQFFGPGTRLTVL.